These T cell receptor beta chains were read from a single sample in a study of T cells expressing NK-cell markers. TCRdb re-called the 5' RACE reads; one entry per CDR3 protein, DNA not given. The table counts 550,000 to 600,000 distinct CDR3 sequences; around 4% lies in the top ten. Sequenced material: blood T cells: a sorted CD56 or NKG2C T cell subset, CD4+ or CD8+ T cells, or bulk PBMC T cells (not recorded which). The receptors shown here come from a man aged 18 to 30 in good health. The CDR3 runs from the conserved cysteine through the conserved F or W. Each record gives: V gene, J gene, CDR3 protein.

V: TRBV20-1; J: TRBJ2-1; CDR3: CSARSWDALGDEQFF
V: TRBV6-2/TRBV6-3; J: TRBJ2-3; CDR3: CASSYSRQRTDTQYF
V: TRBV29-1; J: TRBJ2-1; CDR3: CSVENPGLAGGDNNEQFF
V: TRBV12-3/TRBV12-4; J: TRBJ2-2; CDR3: CASSPGGPGTGELFF
V: TRBV29-1; J: TRBJ2-5; CDR3: CSVEAPWGGGETQYF
V: TRBV6-2/TRBV6-3; J: TRBJ2-7; CDR3: CASSYGPPRGQYF
V: TRBV15; J: TRBJ2-2; CDR3: CATSSDIQWTGELFF
V: TRBV12-3/TRBV12-4; J: TRBJ2-3; CDR3: CASMQSTDTQYF
V: TRBV7-9; J: TRBJ2-1; CDR3: CASSSTGVLYNEQFF
V: TRBV10-3; J: TRBJ2-1; CDR3: CAISDKGQGGGEQFF
V: TRBV6-2/TRBV6-3; J: TRBJ2-7; CDR3: CASSKVEAEQYF
V: TRBV6-5; J: TRBJ2-7; CDR3: CASSPGQGKYF
V: TRBV7-6; J: TRBJ2-7; CDR3: CASSFGEGPAYEQYF
V: TRBV11-2; J: TRBJ1-4; CDR3: CASTFMDRGAEKLFF
V: TRBV12-3/TRBV12-4; J: TRBJ2-5; CDR3: CASTSGLVGTQYF
V: TRBV5-1; J: TRBJ1-2; CDR3: CASSLLWGQVNNYGYTF
V: TRBV2; J: TRBJ2-5; CDR3: CASSGGAVQETQYF
V: TRBV6-5; J: TRBJ1-1; CDR3: CASSYRRQLTNTEAFF
V: TRBV6-1; J: TRBJ1-1; CDR3: CASRETGANTEAFF
V: TRBV11-1; J: TRBJ2-2; CDR3: CASSPPTSGRAGVTGELFF
V: TRBV18; J: TRBJ2-1; CDR3: CASRPRDSRSSYNEQFF
V: TRBV6-2/TRBV6-3; J: TRBJ2-5; CDR3: CASSPVPPRTAPGLAGETQYF
V: TRBV10-3; J: TRBJ2-5; CDR3: CAISEGTSGQETQYF
V: TRBV20-1; J: TRBJ2-1; CDR3: CSARDRGQGAPSEQFF
V: TRBV15; J: TRBJ2-1; CDR3: CATSRSKPGGLGNEQFF
V: TRBV13; J: TRBJ1-1; CDR3: CASSLLLMNTEAFF
V: TRBV11-2; J: TRBJ2-5; CDR3: CASSSLAGAVVETQYF
V: TRBV6-4; J: TRBJ2-3; CDR3: CASSDTGAGVDTQYF
V: TRBV12-3/TRBV12-4; J: TRBJ2-2; CDR3: CASSLTVGANTGELFF
V: TRBV12-3/TRBV12-4; J: TRBJ1-1; CDR3: CASSFKKGTEAFF
V: TRBV6-1; J: TRBJ1-3; CDR3: CASSDGPVGNTIYF
V: TRBV7-6; J: TRBJ1-6; CDR3: CASSLDPGEPLHF
V: TRBV20-1; J: TRBJ2-1; CDR3: CSARDRAGGWHEQFF
V: TRBV7-9; J: TRBJ2-5; CDR3: CASIPGLARAETQYF
V: TRBV7-8; J: TRBJ2-4; CDR3: CASSLVPGAIDIQYF
V: TRBV20-1; J: TRBJ2-3; CDR3: CSAEGAGGSDTQYF
V: TRBV12-3/TRBV12-4; J: TRBJ2-5; CDR3: CASSLNWQTQYF
V: TRBV18; J: TRBJ2-3; CDR3: CASSPTPALRSTDTQYF
V: TRBV12-3/TRBV12-4; J: TRBJ2-2; CDR3: CASSPVRGTGELFF